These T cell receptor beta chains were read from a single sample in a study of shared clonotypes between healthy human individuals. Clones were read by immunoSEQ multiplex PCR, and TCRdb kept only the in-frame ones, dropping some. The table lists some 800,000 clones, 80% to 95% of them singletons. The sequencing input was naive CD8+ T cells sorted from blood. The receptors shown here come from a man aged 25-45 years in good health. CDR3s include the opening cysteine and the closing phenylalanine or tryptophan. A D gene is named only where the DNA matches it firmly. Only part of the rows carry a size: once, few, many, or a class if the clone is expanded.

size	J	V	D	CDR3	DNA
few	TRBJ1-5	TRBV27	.	CASSLVTGSNQPQHF	TGTGCCAGCAGTTTGGTGACAGGTAGCAATCAGCCCCAGCATTTT
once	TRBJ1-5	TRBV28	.	CASSPDKYNQPQHF	TGTGCCAGCAGCCCCGACAAGTACAATCAGCCCCAGCATTTT
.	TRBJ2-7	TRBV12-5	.	CASGWAPRASDPYEQYF	TGTGCTAGTGGTTGGGCTCCCAGGGCTAGCGACCCCTACGAGCAGTACTTC
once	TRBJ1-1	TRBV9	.	CASSPGGETEAFF	TGTGCCAGCAGCCCCGGGGGGGAAACTGAAGCTTTCTTT
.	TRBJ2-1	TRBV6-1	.	CASIQGYEQFF	TGTGCCAGTATACAGGGTTACGAGCAGTTCTTC
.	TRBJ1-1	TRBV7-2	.	CASSLAGRRNEAFF	TGTGCCAGCAGCTTAGCGGGGAGAAGGAATGAAGCTTTCTTT
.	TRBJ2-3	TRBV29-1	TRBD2	CSVGLASVSLDTQYF	TGCAGCGTGGGACTAGCCTCTGTGTCGCTAGATACGCAGTATTTT
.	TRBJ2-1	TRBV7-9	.	CASSFSTDRHNEQFF	TGTGCCAGCAGCTTCTCGACAGACCGTCACAATGAGCAGTTCTTC
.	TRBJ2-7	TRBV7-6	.	CASSLSGTTYEQYF	TGTGCCAGCAGCTTATCCGGTACAACCTACGAGCAGTACTTC
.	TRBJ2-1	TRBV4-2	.	CASRRGARTGDNEQFF	TGTGCCAGCAGACGGGGCGCGAGGACCGGCGACAATGAGCAGTTCTTC
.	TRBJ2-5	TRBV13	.	CASSPQIQETQYF	TGTGCCAGCAGCCCCCAGATCCAAGAGACCCAGTACTTC
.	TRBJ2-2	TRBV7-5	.	CARSLLSAGGLIGELFF	TGTGCCAGAAGCCTGCTAAGCGCGGGAGGGCTCATCGGGGAGCTGTTTTTT
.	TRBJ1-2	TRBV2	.	CASPRAVNYGYTF	TGTGCCAGCCCTCGGGCAGTTAACTATGGCTACACCTTC
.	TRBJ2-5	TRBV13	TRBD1	CASSSIRDPGTGGQETQYF	TGTGCCAGCAGCTCAATCCGTGATCCCGGGACAGGAGGACAAGAGACCCAGTACTTC
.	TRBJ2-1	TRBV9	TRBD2	CASSVVGGSGRSDNEQFF	TGTGCCAGCAGCGTAGTAGGTGGGAGCGGGAGGTCTGACAATGAGCAGTTCTTC
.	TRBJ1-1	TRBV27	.	CASSLTSRAPEAFF	TGTGCCAGCAGTTTAACGTCCAGGGCCCCTGAAGCTTTCTTT
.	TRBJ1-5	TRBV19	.	CASSIGEGYNQPQHF	TGTGCCAGTAGTATAGGAGAGGGGTACAATCAGCCCCAGCATTTT
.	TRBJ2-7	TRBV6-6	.	CASSYSPYEQYF	TGTGCCAGCAGTTACTCCCCTTACGAGCAGTACTTC
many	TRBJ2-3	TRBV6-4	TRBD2	CASSELAGGPADTQYF	TGTGCCAGCAGTGAATTAGCGGGAGGGCCGGCGGATACGCAGTATTTT
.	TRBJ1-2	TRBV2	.	CASMGDEVGWDYGYTF	TGTGCCAGCATGGGAGATGAGGTGGGGTGGGACTATGGCTACACCTTC
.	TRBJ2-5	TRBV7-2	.	CASSSDLYQETQYF	TGTGCCAGCAGCTCCGACCTGTACCAAGAGACCCAGTACTTC
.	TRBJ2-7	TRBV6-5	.	CASSYSRGGEQYF	TGTGCCAGCAGTTACTCGAGGGGCGGCGAGCAGTACTTC
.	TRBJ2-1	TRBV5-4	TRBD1	CASSLVGQGAHEQFF	TGTGCCAGCAGCTTGGTCGGCCAGGGGGCGCATGAGCAGTTCTTC
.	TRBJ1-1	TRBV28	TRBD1	CASSPGQGNTEAFF	TGTGCCAGCAGTCCGGGACAGGGGAACACTGAAGCTTTCTTT
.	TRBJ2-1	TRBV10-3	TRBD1	CAISETKTGTASYNEQFF	TGTGCCATCAGTGAGACCAAGACAGGGACGGCAAGCTACAATGAGCAGTTCTTC
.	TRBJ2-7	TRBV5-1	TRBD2	CASNYNLAGDYEQYF	TGCGCCAGCAACTACAACCTAGCGGGGGACTACGAGCAGTACTTC
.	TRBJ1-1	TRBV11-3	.	CASSWNRGGSGNTEAFF	TGTGCCAGCAGCTGGAATCGGGGCGGTTCCGGGAACACTGAAGCTTTCTTT
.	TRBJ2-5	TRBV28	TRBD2	CASSLAGKETQYF	TGTGCCAGCAGCCTAGCGGGGAAAGAGACCCAGTACTTC
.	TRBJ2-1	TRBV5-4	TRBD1	CASSPSPGTGFRSYNEQFF	TGTGCCAGCAGCCCCAGTCCCGGGACAGGGTTCAGGTCCTACAATGAGCAGTTCTTC
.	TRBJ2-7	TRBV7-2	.	CASSLRWGLVDEQYF	TGTGCCAGCAGCTTAAGGTGGGGGCTAGTCGACGAGCAGTACTTC
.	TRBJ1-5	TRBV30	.	CAWSLGSGSLSNQPQHF	TGTGCCTGGAGTTTAGGTTCAGGGAGTCTTAGCAATCAGCCCCAGCATTTT
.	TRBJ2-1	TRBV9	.	CASSGRVPYNEQFF	TGTGCCAGCAGCGGCCGGGTACCCTACAATGAGCAGTTCTTC
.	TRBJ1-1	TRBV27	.	CASTLGLNTEAFF	TGTGCCAGCACCCTCGGATTGAACACTGAAGCTTTCTTT
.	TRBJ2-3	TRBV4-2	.	CASSQLPRMETSSAPQYF	TGTGCCAGCAGCCAACTCCCGAGGATGGAAACCTCCTCCGCTCCGCAGTATTTT
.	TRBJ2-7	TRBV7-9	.	CASSLPISYEQYF	TGTGCCAGCAGCTTACCCATCTCCTACGAGCAGTACTTC
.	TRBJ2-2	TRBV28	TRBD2	CASSDAGLAGYPGELFF	TGTGCCAGCAGCGACGCCGGGCTAGCGGGATATCCCGGGGAGCTGTTTTTT
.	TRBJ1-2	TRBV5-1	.	CASSLVVGSNYGYTF	TGCGCCAGCAGCTTGGTAGTTGGCAGCAACTATGGCTACACCTTC
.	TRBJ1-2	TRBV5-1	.	CASSLERHLGSNGYTF	TGCGCCAGCAGCTTGGAGAGACACCTAGGAAGCAATGGCTACACCTTC
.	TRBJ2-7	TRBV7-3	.	CASSSGLPPYEQYF	TGTGCCAGCAGCTCGGGACTTCCGCCCTACGAGCAGTACTTC
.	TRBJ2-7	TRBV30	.	CAWSVGGVEQYF	TGTGCCTGGAGTGTAGGGGGGGTCGAGCAGTACTTC
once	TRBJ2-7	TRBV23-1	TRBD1	CASSHRGAGTATYEQYF	TGCGCCAGCAGTCACCGTGGAGCCGGGACAGCAACCTACGAGCAGTACTTC
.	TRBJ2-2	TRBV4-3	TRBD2	CASSQSLTSGSLSRELFF	TGCGCCAGCAGCCAGTCCCTCACTAGCGGGAGTCTTTCTCGGGAGCTGTTTTTT
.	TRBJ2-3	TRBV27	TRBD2	CATGRWDTDTQYF	TGTGCCACCGGGAGGTGGGACACAGATACGCAGTATTTT
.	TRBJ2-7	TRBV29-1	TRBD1	CSVVVRDRLDISYEQYF	TGCAGCGTTGTGGTCCGGGACAGGCTCGATATCTCCTACGAGCAGTACTTC
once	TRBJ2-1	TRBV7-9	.	CASSLAAEPNEQFF	TGTGCCAGCAGCTTAGCGGCTGAGCCCAATGAGCAGTTCTTC
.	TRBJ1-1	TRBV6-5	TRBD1	CASSSQGAGTEAFF	TGTGCCAGCAGTTCACAGGGGGCTGGGACTGAAGCTTTCTTT
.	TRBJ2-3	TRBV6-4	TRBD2	CASSDSAGEADTQYF	TGTGCCAGCAGTGACTCAGCGGGAGAGGCAGATACGCAGTATTTT
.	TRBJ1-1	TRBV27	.	CASSPLGEGNTEAFF	TGTGCCAGCAGCCCCTTGGGAGAAGGGAACACTGAAGCTTTCTTT
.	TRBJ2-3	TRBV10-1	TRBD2	CASSEWREPGLAGEEFADTQYF	TGCGCCAGCAGTGAGTGGAGAGAACCGGGACTAGCGGGAGAAGAGTTTGCAGATACGCAGTATTTT
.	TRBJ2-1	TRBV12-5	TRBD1	CASGLVGTEPYNEQFF	TGTGCTAGTGGTTTGGTAGGGACAGAACCCTACAATGAGCAGTTCTTC
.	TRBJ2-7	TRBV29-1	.	CSVDTSSYEQYF	TGCAGCGTGGACACGAGCTCCTACGAGCAGTACTTC
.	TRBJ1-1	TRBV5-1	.	CASSLGPNTEAFF	TGCGCCAGCAGCTTGGGACCGAACACTGAAGCTTTCTTT
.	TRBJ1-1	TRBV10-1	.	CASSEGGTEAFF	TGCGCCAGCAGTGAGGGGGGGACTGAAGCTTTCTTT
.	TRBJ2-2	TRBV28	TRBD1	CASSPIRQGYGTGELFF	TGTGCCAGCAGTCCCATCAGACAGGGTTACGGCACCGGGGAGCTGTTTTTT